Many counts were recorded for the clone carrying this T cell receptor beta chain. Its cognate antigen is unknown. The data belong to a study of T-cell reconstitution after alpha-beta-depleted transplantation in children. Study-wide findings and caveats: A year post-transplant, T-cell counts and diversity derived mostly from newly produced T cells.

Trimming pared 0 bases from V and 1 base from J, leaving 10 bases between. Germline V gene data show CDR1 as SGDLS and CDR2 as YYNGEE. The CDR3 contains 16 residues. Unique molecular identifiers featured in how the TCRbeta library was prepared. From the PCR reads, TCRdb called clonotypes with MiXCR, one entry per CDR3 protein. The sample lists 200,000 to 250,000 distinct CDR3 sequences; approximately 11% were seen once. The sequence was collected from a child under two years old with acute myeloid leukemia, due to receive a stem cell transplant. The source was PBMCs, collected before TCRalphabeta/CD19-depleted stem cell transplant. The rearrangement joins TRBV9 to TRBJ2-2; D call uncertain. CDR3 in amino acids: CASSVGWVLNTGELFF. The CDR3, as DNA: TGTGCCAGCAGCGTAGGGTGGGTGCTGAACACCGGGGAGCTGTTTTTT.